This T cell receptor (beta chain) was documented in a study of T-cell reconstitution after alpha-beta-depleted transplantation in children. V lost 0 bases, J lost 2 bases, and 10 bases lay in between. Looked up from germline, CDR1 is SGDLS and CDR2 is YYNGEE. This CDR3 has 15 amino acids. In its sample, this clonotype was seen a few times. The authors prepared the TCRbeta library with unique molecular identifiers. TCRdb re-analysed the PCR reads in MiXCR, keeping a single row per CDR3 protein. The sample consists of about 540,000 distinct CDR3 sequences, about 18% of them appearing once. This TCR derives from a human donor who donated a stem cell graft to a child with acute lymphoblastic leukemia. The source was PBMCs from the stem cell graft donor, collected from the stem cell graft. V and J are TRBV9 and TRBJ2-3, with D hard to call. DNA for the CDR3: TGTGCCAGCAGCGTAGGCGGCAGTAACACAGATACGCAGTATTTT. It encodes CASSVGGSNTDTQYF.